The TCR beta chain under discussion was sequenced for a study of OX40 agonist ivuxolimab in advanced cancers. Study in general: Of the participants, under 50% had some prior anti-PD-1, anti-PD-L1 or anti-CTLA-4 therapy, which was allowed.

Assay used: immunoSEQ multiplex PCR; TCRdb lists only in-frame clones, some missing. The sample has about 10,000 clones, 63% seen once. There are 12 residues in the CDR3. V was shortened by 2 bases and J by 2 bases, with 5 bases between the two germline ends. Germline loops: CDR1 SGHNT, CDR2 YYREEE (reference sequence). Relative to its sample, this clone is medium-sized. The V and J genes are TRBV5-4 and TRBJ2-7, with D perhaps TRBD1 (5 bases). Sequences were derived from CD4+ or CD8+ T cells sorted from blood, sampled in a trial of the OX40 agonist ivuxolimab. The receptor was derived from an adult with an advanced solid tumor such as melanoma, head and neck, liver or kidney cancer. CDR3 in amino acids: CASSLQAYEQYF. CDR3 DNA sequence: TGTGCCAGCAGCTTACAGGCCTACGAGCAGTACTTC.